This T cell receptor (beta chain) was identified during a study of human T cells and chemical hapten exposure. TCRdb redid the calling of the RACE reads with MiXCR, one entry per CDR3 protein. The repertoire holds tens of thousands of distinct CDR3 sequences, with over 6% as singletons. V lost 1 base, J lost 4 bases, and 13 bases lay in between. This CDR3 comprises 15 residues. Points from the study as a whole: With regard to DPC sensitization, TCRs above 1 in 1000 frequency did not change. Relative to controls, expanded TCRs formed significantly more large CDR3 similarity clusters.

The sample holds a few counts of this clonotype. Its cognate antigen is unknown. Time point reported: patch test 1, 2 weeks after DPC sensitization. Treatment defined: therapeutic diphenylcyclopropenone sensitization with weekly scalp DPC. The chain couples TRBV12-3 or TRBV12-4 to TRBJ1-2; no reliable D call. The TCR originated in a woman in her 30s with alopecia areata. Some clones in this sample may be carry-over from other donors' samples. This material consisted of whole blood, taken in connection with sensitization to the hapten diphenylcyclopropenone (DPC). CDR3 amino acids: CASSLDPAGTYGYTF. The CDR3 DNA is TGTGCCAGCAGTTTAGACCCGGCAGGTACCTATGGCTACACCTTC.